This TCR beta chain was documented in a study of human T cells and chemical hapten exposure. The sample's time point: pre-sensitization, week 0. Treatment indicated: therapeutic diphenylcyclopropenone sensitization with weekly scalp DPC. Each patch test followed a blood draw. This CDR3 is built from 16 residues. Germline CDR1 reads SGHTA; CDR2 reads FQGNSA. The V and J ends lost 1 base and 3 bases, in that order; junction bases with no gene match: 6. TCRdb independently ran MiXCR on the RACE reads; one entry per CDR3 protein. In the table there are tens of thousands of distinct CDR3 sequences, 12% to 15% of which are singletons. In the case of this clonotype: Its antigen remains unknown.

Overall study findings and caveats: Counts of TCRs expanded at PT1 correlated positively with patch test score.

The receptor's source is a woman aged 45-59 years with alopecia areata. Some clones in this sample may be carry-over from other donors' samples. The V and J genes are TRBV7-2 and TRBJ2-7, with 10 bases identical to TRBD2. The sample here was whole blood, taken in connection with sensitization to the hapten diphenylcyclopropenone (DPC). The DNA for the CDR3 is TGTGCCAGCAGCTTAGGGTGGACTAGCGGCAGCTACGAGCAGTACTTC. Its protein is CASSLGWTSGSYEQYF. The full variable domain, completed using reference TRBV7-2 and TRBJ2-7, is GAGVSQSPSNKVTEKGKDVELRCDPISGHTALYWYRQSLGQGLEFLIYFQGNSAPDKSGLPSDRFSAERTGGSVSTLTIQRTQQEDSAVYLCASSLGWTSGSYEQYFGPGTRLTVT.